This TCR beta chain appears in the sequencing data of a study of blood T cell repertoires in COVID-19. The data were produced by immunoSEQ multiplex PCR, yet TCRdb's version contains in-frame clones alone and is incomplete. Of hundreds of thousands of clones listed, about nine tenths are singletons. Germline CDR1 reads SGHDT; CDR2 reads YYEEEE. The junction had 12 bases not matched to a gene; V was cut back by 1 base and J by 3 bases. The CDR3 totals 18 residues. The receptor's source is a man in his 60s who had recovered from COVID-19. Material for sequencing was peripheral blood. The genes are TRBV5-6 and TRBJ2-7, with 11 nucleotides matching TRBD2. CDR3 region: CASSLLGLAAYGNYEQYF. CDR3 coding DNA: TGTGCCAGCAGCTTGTTGGGACTAGCGGCTTATGGGAACTACGAGCAGTACTTC.